The T cell receptor (beta chain) under discussion was sequenced for a study of technical replicates of blood from several donors. J gave up 9 bases and V 5 bases, and 12 bases lay outside the gene matches. The CDR3 extends over 15 amino acids. Germline V gene data show CDR1 as LGHNA and CDR2 as YSLEER. Method: immunoSEQ multiplex PCR; TCRdb's copy keeps in-frame clones and lacks some. The data hold approximately 59,000 clones, with over 90% observed a single time. The chain couples TRBV4-3 to TRBJ2-1; TRBD2 agrees at 8 bases. The material sequenced was PBMCs. This TCR came from a human donor in good health. Some clones in this sample may be carry-over from other donors' samples. CDR3 nucleotides: TGCGCCAGCAGCGCATCGTCGCGGGGGGTGGGTGAGCAGTTCTTC. Encoded protein: CASSASSRGVGEQFF.